This TCR beta chain was sequenced in a study of PD-L1 blockade in urothelial cancer. About the research overall: Blood analysis was done at 3 weeks (second dose) and 6 weeks after treatment began.

Sampling of each patient yielded between 1 and 8 specimens, collected pretreatment and on-treatment. Trimming pared 4 bases from V and 8 bases from J, leaving 18 bases between. CDR3 length: 15 residues. From germline, CDR1 is SGDLS and CDR2 YYNGEE. Clones were read by immunoSEQ multiplex PCR, and TCRdb kept only the in-frame ones, dropping some. Counted here are some 100,000 clones, about 90% occurring once; the ten biggest clones make up 0.92%. This sequence joins TRBV9 and TRBJ1-4; perhaps TRBD1 as D (6 bases). The material was PBMCs, obtained around atezolizumab (anti-PD-L1) treatment. This TCR was recovered from a woman aged 80 or over with urothelial cancer. CDR3 sequence (DNA): TGTGCCAGCAGCCCACTAGGGACACCGGCCGAAAAACTGTTTTTT. This translates into CASSPLGTPAEKLFF.